This TCR beta chain was sequenced during a study of regulatory T cells in long-lasting Graves disease. Study-wide points: Researchers examined only peripheral blood and not thyroid tissue.

Remarks on this clonotype: Its target is unknown.

The trim removed 6 bases at V and 7 bases at J, leaving 7 bases unmatched. Germline CDR1 is MNHNS and CDR2 is SASEGT. The CDR3 spans 15 residues. iRepertoire HTBI primers and Arm-PCR of CDR3 regions built TCR beta libraries. Each CDR3 protein is one row after TCRdb ran MiXCR on the multiplex PCR reads. The table records over 350,000 distinct CDR3 sequences, around 21% of them present only once. The time point was: persistent/refractory GD, antithyroid drugs over 5 years with positive TRAb. RNA isolated from PBMCs was used to make the TCR library. The sequenced sample was peripheral blood mononuclear cells (PBMCs), obtained when the disease was refractory, from a patient treated with antithyroid drugs. This TCR was recovered from a female donor with Graves disease. The J gene is TRBJ1-4, the V gene TRBV6-1; 11 bases match TRBD1. The CDR3 bases are TGTGCCAGCAGCCCTAGAGGGACAGGGGGTGAAAAACTGTTTTTT. Its translation: CASSPRGTGGEKLFF.